These T cell receptor beta chains were read from a single sample in a study of CD8 T cells in ankylosing spondylitis. TCRdb used MiXCR to reprocess the 5' RACE reads, holding one entry per CDR3 protein. The sample contains more than 650,000 distinct CDR3 sequences, about 12% of which appear only once. The specimen was blood, either unsorted or a sorted T cell fraction (not recorded which). The receptor source for this set is a male donor with ankylosing spondylitis. CDR3s include the opening cysteine and the closing phenylalanine or tryptophan. D genes are given only for firm matches. Size is omitted from some rows. Given values are once, few, many or a class for expanded clones.

size,J,D,V,DNA,CDR3
many,TRBJ2-1,TRBD2,TRBV5-1,TGTGCCAGCAGCTTAGGACTAGCGGGCTACAATGAGCAGTTCTTC,CASSLGLAGYNEQFF
few,TRBJ1-3,-,TRBV29-1,TGCAGCGTTGGGAGCTCTGGAAACACCATATATTTT,CSVGSSGNTIYF
many,TRBJ1-1,TRBD1,TRBV9,TGTGCCAGCCCCAGAACAAGACAGGGCCGAAAGTGGAACACTGAAGCTTTCTTT,CASPRTRQGRKWNTEAFF
few,TRBJ2-1,-,TRBV4-3,TGCGCCAGCAGCCAAGAACTAAGGGAGACAGGACGGGTCTTC,CASSQELRETGRVF
few,TRBJ2-3,TRBD1,TRBV12-3/TRBV12-4,TGTGCCAGCAGTTTAACGGACAGGCAACCATCCGATACGCAGTATTTT,CASSLTDRQPSDTQYF
-,TRBJ1-1,-,TRBV20-1,TGCAGTGCTAGCCTCGTCGGAACTGAAGCTTTCTTT,CSASLVGTEAFF
few,TRBJ1-6,-,TRBV5-1,TGCGCCAGCAGCTCCAACACAGGTGACAATTCACCCCTCCACTTT,CASSSNTGDNSPLHF
few,TRBJ2-1,TRBD2,TRBV12-3/TRBV12-4,TGTGCCAGCAGTCCCCAGCGGGAGTCATACAATGAGCAGTTCTTC,CASSPQRESYNEQFF
few,TRBJ2-3,TRBD1,TRBV7-9,TGTGCCAGCAGCCAGAGGGGACAGGGCAAAGGAGATACGCAGTATTTT,CASSQRGQGKGDTQYF
few,TRBJ2-1,-,TRBV18,TGTGCCAGCTCACCTCAGGGTGGGACCTACAATGAGCAGTTCTTC,CASSPQGGTYNEQFF
many,TRBJ2-2,-,TRBV5-5,TGTGCCAGCAGCCTCTCCCGGGCCGGGGAGCTGTTTTTT,CASSLSRAGELFF
-,TRBJ2-7,-,TRBV5-8,TGTGCCAGCAGCAGGGGGTACGTTGGGTACGAGCAGTACTTC,CASSRGYVGYEQYF
-,TRBJ2-5,-,TRBV2,TGTGCCAGCAGTGAACAGGGGCTTGAAGAGACCCAGTACTTC,CASSEQGLEETQYF
few,TRBJ1-2,-,TRBV6-1,TGTGCCAGCAGTAATACGGGCTACACCTTC,CASSNTGYTF
many,TRBJ2-1,-,TRBV29-1,TGCAGCGTTGTCTTCAGGAAAGGCTCCGACTCCTACAATGAGCAGTTCTTC,CSVVFRKGSDSYNEQFF
few,TRBJ2-5,-,TRBV11-2,TGTGCCAGCAGCTTCGAAGACCTCCAAGAGACCCAGTACTTC,CASSFEDLQETQYF
many,TRBJ1-4,-,TRBV29-1,TGCAGTGCTAAGCGGGACCCTAATGAAAAACTGTTTTTT,CSAKRDPNEKLFF
many,TRBJ1-2,-,TRBV29-1,TGCAGCGCCGTCGACGGGAACTATGGCTACACCTTC,CSAVDGNYGYTF
few,TRBJ1-5,-,TRBV7-8,TGTGCCAGCAGCTTATCCACGGGAGAACACCAGCCCCAGCATTTT,CASSLSTGEHQPQHF
few,TRBJ2-1,TRBD2,TRBV20-1,TGCAGTGCTACTCACGGGCTAGCGGGAGTATTTTTTCTCAATGAGCAGTTCTTC,CSATHGLAGVFFLNEQFF